The rows below give T cell receptor beta chains drawn from one sample of a study of blood T cell repertoires in COVID-19. Sequencing was performed with immunoSEQ multiplex PCR; in TCRdb, only in-frame clones are kept and a portion is missing. The sample gives 200,000 or so clones, more than 70% of which show up once; about 2.5% is in the top ten. Sequenced: PBMCs or T cells enriched from blood (not recorded which). Receptors originate from a woman aged 35 to 49 with acute COVID-19. CDR3s include the opening cysteine and the closing phenylalanine or tryptophan. Fields, in order: D gene, V gene, CDR3 protein. The D gene is left open where the match is weak.

>-|TRBV14
CASSQEGAWTEAFF
>-|TRBV7-2
CASSLGPGTYEQYF
>-|TRBV12-2
CASRLGGRGHF
>TRBD1|TRBV2
CASRGTAFRNSPLHF
>-|TRBV11-2
CASSLYVGGGYGYTF
>-|TRBV7-9
CASTPAQFQTDTQYF
>TRBD1|TRBV7-6
CASSLFAGGRYNSPLHF
>-|TRBV2
CASSMRQGRLVEETQYF
>-|TRBV14
CASSLWSIIGANEQFF
>TRBD1|TRBV7-6
CASSLGPGTGTLNTEAFF
>TRBD1|TRBV18
CASSPRGTGGPDTQYF
>-|TRBV7-9
CASNPGDVGYEQFF
>TRBD2|TRBV2
CASSPLPGGPNNEQFF
>TRBD1|TRBV5-4
CASTYPGTGYYGYTF
>TRBD2|TRBV6-5
CASKLAGNTGELFF
>TRBD1|TRBV2
CASSQTGTRLSISTDTQYF
>-|TRBV10-2
CASSLQGEGDTQYF
>-|TRBV18
CASSRGRQETQYF
>TRBD1|TRBV6-2/TRBV6-3
CASSYGSGTGGFEQYF
>TRBD1|TRBV29-1
CSGLWTGSKQYF
>TRBD2|TRBV13
CASSPSGMGEETQYF
>-|TRBV6-5
CASGPRGALGYTF
>TRBD2|TRBV9
CASSVAAGGYEQYF
>TRBD2|TRBV2
CASTHRTSSGANVLTF
>TRBD1|TRBV19
CASSAVRQGTEAFF
>-|TRBV3-1/TRBV3-2
CASSQGGHLNTEAFF
>-|TRBV5-1
CASSLALGPNTDTQYF
>-|TRBV6-1
CASSEDRAGNQPQHF
>TRBD1|TRBV28
CASGTGSLVSNQPQHF
>-|TRBV15
CATSRDSWEAPQETQYF
>-|TRBV7-2
CASSGIFGMNTEAFF
>-|TRBV5-5
CASSLASHYNSPLHF
>-|TRBV10-3
CATWGGAEYYGYTF